The source of this TCR beta chain is a study of blood T cell repertoires in COVID-19. Study-wide context: Specimens from acute and convalescent COVID-19 originated in the United States, Italy and Spain. In each case, the material was cDNA or gDNA derived from T cells, B-cell-depleted T cells, or PBMCs.

Original analysis: Amplified reference gene primers provided the basis for estimating nucleated cell counts. TCRdb's copy holds only in-frame clones and misses some; the assay was immunoSEQ multiplex PCR. V, J and clone size are those of that table, while D and trimming were read from the DNA. The sample has more than 140,000 clones; almost 90% are singletons. This CDR3 comprises 15 residues. Germline V gene lookup returns CDR1 MDHEN and CDR2 SYDVKM. V lost 1 base and J 4 bases, leaving 13 bases between the germline ends. The clonotype was recovered from a woman aged 60 to 75 with acute or convalescent COVID-19. The material sequenced was peripheral blood. The rearrangement links TRBV28 to TRBJ1-2, with D unresolved. The CDR3 loop reads CASSLSGAYTYGYTF. The CDR3 nucleotides read TGTGCCAGCAGTTTATCGGGTGCATACACCTATGGCTACACCTTC.